The rows below give T cell receptor beta chains drawn from one sample of a study of blood T cell repertoires in COVID-19. This table comes from immunoSEQ multiplex PCR, and its TCRdb copy is limited to in-frame clones, with some not included. Of under 200,000 clones listed, around 82% are singletons. The sequenced sample consisted of peripheral blood. The receptor set was obtained from a man younger than 35 with active or convalescent COVID-19. Each CDR3 is given with its conserved first and last residue. A D gene is named only where the DNA matches it firmly.

TRBV6-4 TRBD1 CASSARTGPGGTDTQYF
TRBV6-2/TRBV6-3 . CASSYSQGYGYTF
TRBV4-2 . CASSHENQPQHF
TRBV25-1 TRBD2 CASSAASGGGETQYF
TRBV18 . CASSPQSTNEKLFF
TRBV27 TRBD2 CASSPSAASGAYEQYF
TRBV5-1 . CASSQQEGTEAFF
TRBV6-5 . CASSYSAGNNGKLFF
TRBV7-7 . CASSLSRNEQFF
TRBV5-1 TRBD1 CASSHQGGLNEKLFF
TRBV11-2 . CASSLRGLGTEAFF
TRBV4-1 . CASSQLAGVGNEQFF
TRBV20-1 TRBD1 CSASPQGDWGFVTEAFF
TRBV18 TRBD2 CASSPGLQETQYF
TRBV10-3 . CAISDTGNTEAFF
TRBV7-2 . CASSSDRYNEQFF
TRBV19 . CASSISRDEQFF
TRBV7-3 TRBD1 CASSLNPLLGTGGTDTQYF
TRBV19 . CASSMRQSNTEAFF
TRBV6-5 TRBD1 CASSYSQGGNQPQHF
TRBV9 TRBD2 CASSPSGSGTGELFF
TRBV5-6 TRBD1 CASSRFRDRTTYEQYF
TRBV6-5 . CASSYLRGGNTIYF
TRBV5-6 . CASSLSGVEKKLFF
TRBV19 . CAIGAGTSTDTQYF
TRBV7-2 . CASSLVGDRNFGNTIYF
TRBV7-2 TRBD2 CASSPPGLAGDRRVEQFF
TRBV28 TRBD2 CASSPGLAGAYEQYF
TRBV11-3 . CASSRQATNTGELFF
TRBV7-8 TRBD1 CASSPSTGDTIYF
TRBV4-1 . CASSQASVLPYEQYF
TRBV7-3 . CASSPYPGNEQYF
TRBV7-9 . CASSSPGLSHNSNEQFF
TRBV6-6 TRBD1 CASTKQGGPTNEKLFF
TRBV7-2 TRBD2 CASSFPGLAREQYF
TRBV5-4 TRBD1 CASSVQGQTNEKLFF
TRBV9 . CASSVLRSLSSYNEQFF
TRBV6-5 TRBD1 CATLRTGSTGELFF
TRBV19 TRBD1 CASSTLGQGNGYTF
TRBV28 . CASSLTSVRQPQHF
TRBV5-1 TRBD1 CASSVGGAGGELFF
TRBV18 . CASSSTRDSGANVLTF
TRBV7-2 . CASSFQAGGQGGELFF
TRBV19 TRBD1 CASSLWWGTAEQETQYF
TRBV19 . CASSIDQGKLFF
TRBV19 TRBD2 CASSIRLAGETDTQYF
TRBV18 TRBD2 CASSPLVRSGGQETQYF
TRBV27 . CASSFSGRRSNTEAFF
TRBV19 . CASSISGTSTDTQYF
TRBV15 TRBD1 CATSRDRGGPATNEKLFF
TRBV29-1 TRBD2 CSVGGLAGTYEQYF
TRBV9 TRBD1 CASSRNKDREQFF
TRBV27 . CASSLAREYYEQYF
TRBV6-5 . CASSSGRRGVNQPQHF
TRBV12-3/TRBV12-4 . CASSFGGFYEQYF
TRBV30 TRBD2 CAWTPSWGGTYEQYF
TRBV18 . CASSPGGGYGYTF